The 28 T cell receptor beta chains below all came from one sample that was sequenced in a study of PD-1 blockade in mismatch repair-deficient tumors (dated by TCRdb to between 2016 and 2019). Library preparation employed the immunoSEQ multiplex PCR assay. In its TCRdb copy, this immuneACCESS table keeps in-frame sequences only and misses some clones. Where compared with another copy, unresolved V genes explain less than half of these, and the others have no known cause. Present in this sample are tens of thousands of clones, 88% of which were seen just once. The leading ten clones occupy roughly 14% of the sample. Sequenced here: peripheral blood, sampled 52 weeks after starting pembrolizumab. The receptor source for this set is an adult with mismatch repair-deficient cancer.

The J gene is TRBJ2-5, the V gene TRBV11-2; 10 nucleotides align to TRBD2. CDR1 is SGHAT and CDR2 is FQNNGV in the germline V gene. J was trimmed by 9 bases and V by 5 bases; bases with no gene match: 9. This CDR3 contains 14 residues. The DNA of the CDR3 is TGTGCCAGCAGCGCGCGGACTAGCGGCTTAGCCCAGTACTTC. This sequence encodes CASSARTSGLAQYF.

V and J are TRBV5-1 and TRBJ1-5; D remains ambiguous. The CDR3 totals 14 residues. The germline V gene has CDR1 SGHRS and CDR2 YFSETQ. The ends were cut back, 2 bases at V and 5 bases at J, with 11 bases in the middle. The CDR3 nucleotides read TGCGCCAGCAGCTTAGCCGGCGGAGATCAGCCCCAGCATTTT. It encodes CASSLAGGDQPQHF.

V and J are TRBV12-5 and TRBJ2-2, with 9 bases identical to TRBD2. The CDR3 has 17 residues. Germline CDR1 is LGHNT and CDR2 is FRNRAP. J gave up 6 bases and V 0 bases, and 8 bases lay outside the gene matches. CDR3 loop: CASGLVLGREGPGELFF. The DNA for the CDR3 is TGTGCTAGTGGTTTGGTACTTGGGCGGGAGGGCCCCGGGGAGCTGTTTTTT.

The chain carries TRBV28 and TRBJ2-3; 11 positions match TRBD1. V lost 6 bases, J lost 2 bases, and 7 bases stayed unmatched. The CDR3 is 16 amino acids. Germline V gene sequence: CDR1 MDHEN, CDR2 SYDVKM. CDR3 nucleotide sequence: TGTGCCAGCAGCTTAGGACAGGGGGCCCACACAGATACGCAGTATTTT. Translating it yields CASSLGQGAHTDTQYF. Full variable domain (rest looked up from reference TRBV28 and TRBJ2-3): DVKVTQSSRYLVKRTGEKVFLECVQDMDHENMFWYRQDPGLGLRLIYFSYDVKMKEKGDIPEGYSVSREKKERFSLILESASTNQTSMYLCASSLGQGAHTDTQYFGPGTRLTVL.

CDR3 bases: TGTGCCAGCAGCCAAGATCAATACCGTACCTACGAGCAGTACTTC. This encodes CASSQDQYRTYEQYF. V and J are TRBV14 and TRBJ2-7; D not resolved. Trimming took 0 bases from V and 2 from J, leaving 11 bases between them. Germline loops: CDR1 SGHDN, CDR2 FVKESK. CDR3 length: 15 amino acids.

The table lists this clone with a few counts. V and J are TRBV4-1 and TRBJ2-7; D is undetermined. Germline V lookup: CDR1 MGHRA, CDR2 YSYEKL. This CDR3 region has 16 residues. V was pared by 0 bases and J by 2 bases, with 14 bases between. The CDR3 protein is CASSQELRGAAYEQYF. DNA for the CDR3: TGCGCCAGCAGCCAAGAGCTCCGAGGAGCAGCCTACGAGCAGTACTTC.

The CDR3 here is CASSLTTSGFPYEQYF. The CDR3, as DNA: TGTGCCAGCAGCCTTACAACTAGCGGTTTTCCCTACGAGCAGTACTTC. The rearrangement joins TRBV27 to TRBJ2-7; TRBD2 matches 8 bases. The length of the CDR3 is 16 residues. V trimming: 6 bases; J trimming: 2 bases; junction bases outside the gene matches: 12. Germline V gives CDR1 MNHEY, CDR2 SMNVEV (reference sequence).

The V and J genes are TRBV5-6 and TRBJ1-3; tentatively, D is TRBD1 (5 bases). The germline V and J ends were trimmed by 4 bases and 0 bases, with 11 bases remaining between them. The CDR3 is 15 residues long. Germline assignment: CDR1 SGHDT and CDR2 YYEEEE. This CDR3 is CASSGRGLSGNTIYF. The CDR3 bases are TGTGCCAGCAGCGGAAGGGGTCTCTCTGGAAACACCATATATTTT.

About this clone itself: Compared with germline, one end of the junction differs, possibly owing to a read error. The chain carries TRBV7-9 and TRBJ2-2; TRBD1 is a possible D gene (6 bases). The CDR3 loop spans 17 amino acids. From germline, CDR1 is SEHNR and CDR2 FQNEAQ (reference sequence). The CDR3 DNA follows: TGTGCCAGCAGCCTAGCCCTCCGGGACACCCACACCGGGGAGCTGTTTTTT. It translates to CASSLALRDTHTGELFF.

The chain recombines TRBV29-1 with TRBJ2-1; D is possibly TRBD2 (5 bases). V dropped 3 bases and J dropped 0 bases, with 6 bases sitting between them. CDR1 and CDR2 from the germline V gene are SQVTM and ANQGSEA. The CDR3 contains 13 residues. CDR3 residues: CSVDTSSYNEQFF. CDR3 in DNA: TGCAGCGTTGATACTAGCTCCTACAATGAGCAGTTCTTC.

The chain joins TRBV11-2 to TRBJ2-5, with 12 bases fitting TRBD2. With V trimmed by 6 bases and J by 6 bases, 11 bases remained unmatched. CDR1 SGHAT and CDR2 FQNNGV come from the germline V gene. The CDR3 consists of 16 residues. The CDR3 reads CASRGPSGRALKTQYF. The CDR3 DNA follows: TGTGCCAGCAGAGGGCCTAGCGGGAGGGCCTTGAAGACCCAGTACTTC.

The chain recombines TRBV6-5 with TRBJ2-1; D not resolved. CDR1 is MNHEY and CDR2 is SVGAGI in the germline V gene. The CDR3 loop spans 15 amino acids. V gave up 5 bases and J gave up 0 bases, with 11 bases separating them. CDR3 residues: CASSHDGSSYNEQFF. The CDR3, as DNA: TGTGCCAGCAGTCACGACGGAAGCTCCTACAATGAGCAGTTCTTC.

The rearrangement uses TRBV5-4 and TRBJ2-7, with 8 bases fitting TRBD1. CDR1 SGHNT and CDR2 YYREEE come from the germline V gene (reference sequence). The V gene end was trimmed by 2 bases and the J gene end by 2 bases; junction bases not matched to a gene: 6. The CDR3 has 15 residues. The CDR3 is CASSFSGTGTYEQYF. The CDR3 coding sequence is TGTGCCAGCAGCTTCTCCGGGACAGGTACCTACGAGCAGTACTTC.

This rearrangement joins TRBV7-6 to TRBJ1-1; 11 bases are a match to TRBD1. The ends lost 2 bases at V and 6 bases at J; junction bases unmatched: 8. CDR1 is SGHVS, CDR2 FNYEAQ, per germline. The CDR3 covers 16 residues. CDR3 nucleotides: TGTGCCAGCAGCTTACCTTGGACAGGGGGCTTCCCTGAAGCTTTCTTT. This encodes CASSLPWTGGFPEAFF. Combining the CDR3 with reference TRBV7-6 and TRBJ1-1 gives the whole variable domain GAGVSQSPRYKVTKRGQDVALRCDPISGHVSLYWYRQALGQGPEFLTYFNYEAQQDKSGLPNDRFSAERPEGSISTLTIQRTEQRDSAMYRCASSLPWTGGFPEAFFGQGTRLTVV.

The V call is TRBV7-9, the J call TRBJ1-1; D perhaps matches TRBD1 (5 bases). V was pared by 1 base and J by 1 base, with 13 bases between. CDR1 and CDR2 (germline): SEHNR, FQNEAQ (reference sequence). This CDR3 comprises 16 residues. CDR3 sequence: CASSLVAGRGNTEAFF. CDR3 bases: TGTGCCAGCAGCTTAGTGGCGGGGCGGGGGAACACTGAAGCTTTCTTT.

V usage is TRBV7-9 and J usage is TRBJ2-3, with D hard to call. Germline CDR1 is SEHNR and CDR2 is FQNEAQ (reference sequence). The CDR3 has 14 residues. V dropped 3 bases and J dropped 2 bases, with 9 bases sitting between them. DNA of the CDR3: TGTGCCAGCAGCTTCGTTGACTCCACAGATACGCAGTATTTT. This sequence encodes CASSFVDSTDTQYF.

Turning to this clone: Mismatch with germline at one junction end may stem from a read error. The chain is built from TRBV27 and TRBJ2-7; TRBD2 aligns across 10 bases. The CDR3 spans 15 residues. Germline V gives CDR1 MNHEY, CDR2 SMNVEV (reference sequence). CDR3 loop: CASSFLAGVSHEQYF. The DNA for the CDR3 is TGTGCCAGCAGCTTCCTAGCGGGAGTCTCCCACGAGCAGTACTTC.

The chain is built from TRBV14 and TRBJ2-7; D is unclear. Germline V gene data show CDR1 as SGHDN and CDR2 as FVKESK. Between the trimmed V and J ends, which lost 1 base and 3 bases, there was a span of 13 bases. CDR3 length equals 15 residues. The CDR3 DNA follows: TGTGCCAGCAGCCAAGGTCCAGTAGACGTCTACGAGCAGTACTTC. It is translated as CASSQGPVDVYEQYF. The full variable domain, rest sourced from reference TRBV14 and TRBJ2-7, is EAGVTQFPSHSVIEKGQTVTLRCDPISGHDNLYWYRRVMGKEIKFLLHFVKESKQDESGMPNNRFLAERTGGTYSTLKVQPAELEDSGVYFCASSQGPVDVYEQYFGPGTRLTVT.

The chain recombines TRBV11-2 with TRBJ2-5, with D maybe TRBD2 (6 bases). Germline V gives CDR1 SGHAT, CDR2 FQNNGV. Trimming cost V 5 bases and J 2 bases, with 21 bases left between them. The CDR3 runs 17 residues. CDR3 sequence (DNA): TGTGCCAGCAGCCCCCCCGGGACTCAACTTAGACAAGAGACCCAGTACTTC. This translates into CASSPPGTQLRQETQYF.

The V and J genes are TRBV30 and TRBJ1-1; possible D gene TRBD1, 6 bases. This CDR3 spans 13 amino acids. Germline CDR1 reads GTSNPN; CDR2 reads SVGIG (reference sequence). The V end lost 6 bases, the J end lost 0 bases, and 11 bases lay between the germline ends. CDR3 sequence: CACRGTMNTEAFF. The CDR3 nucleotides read TGTGCCTGCAGGGGAACTATGAACACTGAAGCTTTCTTT.

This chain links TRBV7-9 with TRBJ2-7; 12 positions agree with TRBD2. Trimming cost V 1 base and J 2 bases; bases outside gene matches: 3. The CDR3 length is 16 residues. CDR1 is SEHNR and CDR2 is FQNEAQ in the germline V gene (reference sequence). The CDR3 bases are TGTGCCAGCAGCTTAGTGCGGACTAGCGGGACCTACGAGCAGTACTTC. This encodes CASSLVRTSGTYEQYF. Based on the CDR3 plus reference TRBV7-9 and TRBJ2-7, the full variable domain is DTGVSQNPRHKITKRGQNVTFRCDPISEHNRLYWYRQTLGQGPEFLTYFQNEAQLEKSRLLSDRFSAERPKGSFSTLEIQRTEQGDSAMYLCASSLVRTSGTYEQYFGPGTRLTVT.

The CDR3 coding sequence is TGTGCCAGCAGTGAAATGTCTAGCGTAAAACAAGAGACCCAGTACTTC. The encoded protein is CASSEMSSVKQETQYF. The chain uses TRBV2 and TRBJ2-5, with a tentative D call TRBD2 (6 bases). The V end lost 2 bases, the J end lost 2 bases, and 15 bases lay between the germline ends. The CDR3 has 16 amino acids. Germline assignment: CDR1 SNHLY and CDR2 FYNNEI.

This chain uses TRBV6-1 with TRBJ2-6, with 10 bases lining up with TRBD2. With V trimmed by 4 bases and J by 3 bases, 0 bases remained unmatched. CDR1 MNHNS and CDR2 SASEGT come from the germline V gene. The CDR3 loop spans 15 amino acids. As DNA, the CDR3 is TGTGCCAGCAGTGCTAGCGGGAGTGGGGCCAACGTCCTGACTTTC. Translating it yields CASSASGSGANVLTF.

The CDR3 DNA is TGTGCCAGCAGCGCAAACAATGAGCAGTTCTTC. Protein product: CASSANNEQFF. The chain joins TRBV9 to TRBJ2-1; D is uncertain. V lost 3 bases and J 5 bases, leaving 3 bases between the germline ends. This CDR3 contains 11 residues. Germline CDR1 SGDLS, CDR2 YYNGEE. Variable domain in full (rest from reference TRBV9 and TRBJ2-1): DSGVTQTPKHLITATGQRVTLRCSPRSGDLSVYWYQQSLDQGLQFLIQYYNGEERAKGNILERFSAQQFPDLHSELNLSSLELGDSALYFCASSANNEQFFGPGTRLTVL.

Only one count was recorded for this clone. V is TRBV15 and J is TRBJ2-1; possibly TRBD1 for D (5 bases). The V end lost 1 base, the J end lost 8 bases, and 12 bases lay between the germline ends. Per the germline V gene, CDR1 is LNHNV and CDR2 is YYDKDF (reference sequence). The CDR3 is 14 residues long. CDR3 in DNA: TGTGCCACCAGCAGAGTATGGGGCAACGATGAGCAGTTCTTC. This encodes CATSRVWGNDEQFF.

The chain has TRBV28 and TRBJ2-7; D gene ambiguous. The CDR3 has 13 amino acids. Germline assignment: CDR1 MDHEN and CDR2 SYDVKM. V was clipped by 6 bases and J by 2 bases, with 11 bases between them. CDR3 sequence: CASRENSAYEQYF. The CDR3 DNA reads TGTGCCAGCAGGGAGAATTCAGCCTACGAGCAGTACTTC.

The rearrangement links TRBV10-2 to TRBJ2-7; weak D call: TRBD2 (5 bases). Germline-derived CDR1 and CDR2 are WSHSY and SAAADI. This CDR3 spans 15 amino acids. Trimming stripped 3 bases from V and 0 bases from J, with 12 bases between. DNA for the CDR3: TGCGCCAGCAGTGACGGGGAGACGAGCTCCTACGAGCAGTACTTC. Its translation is CASSDGETSSYEQYF.

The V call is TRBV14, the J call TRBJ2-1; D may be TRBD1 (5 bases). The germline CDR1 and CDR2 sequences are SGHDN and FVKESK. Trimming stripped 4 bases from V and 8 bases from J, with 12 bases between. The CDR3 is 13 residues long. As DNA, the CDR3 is TGTGCCAGCAGCCCAGGGCCGGGCTATGAGCAGTTCTTC. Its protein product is CASSPGPGYEQFF. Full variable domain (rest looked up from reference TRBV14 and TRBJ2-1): EAGVTQFPSHSVIEKGQTVTLRCDPISGHDNLYWYRRVMGKEIKFLLHFVKESKQDESGMPNNRFLAERTGGTYSTLKVQPAELEDSGVYFCASSPGPGYEQFFGPGTRLTVL.